The subject of this entry is one TCR beta chain. Antigen: not known. The data are from a study of T cells in Graves' hyperthyroidism and ophthalmopathy. Study-level points and caveats: Within blood appeared most thyroid clonotypes that had expanded above 0.001.

Thyroid ultrasound and orbital computed tomography, with clinical symptoms and serum thyroxine and TRAb, informed diagnoses. Germline V gene data show CDR1 as GTSNPN and CDR2 as SVGIG (reference sequence). The CDR3 covers 14 residues. V was cut by 2 bases and J by 0 bases, with 11 bases left in between. Researchers amplified the TCR beta CDR3 regions from RNA transcripts. The HTBI primer set served for first-round RT-PCR of the TCR CDR3. Each CDR3 protein gets one entry after TCRdb re-called the multiplex PCR reads with MiXCR. The sample yields about 350,000 distinct CDR3 sequences, roughly 20% seen once.

The sequenced sample consisted of blood. This TCR came from a woman in her 40s with Graves' ophthalmopathy. J is TRBJ2-7 and V is TRBV30; D gene uncertain. CDR3 sequence reads: CAWSFGSSSYEQYF. The CDR3, as DNA: TGTGCCTGGAGTTTTGGCAGCTCCTCCTACGAGCAGTACTTC.